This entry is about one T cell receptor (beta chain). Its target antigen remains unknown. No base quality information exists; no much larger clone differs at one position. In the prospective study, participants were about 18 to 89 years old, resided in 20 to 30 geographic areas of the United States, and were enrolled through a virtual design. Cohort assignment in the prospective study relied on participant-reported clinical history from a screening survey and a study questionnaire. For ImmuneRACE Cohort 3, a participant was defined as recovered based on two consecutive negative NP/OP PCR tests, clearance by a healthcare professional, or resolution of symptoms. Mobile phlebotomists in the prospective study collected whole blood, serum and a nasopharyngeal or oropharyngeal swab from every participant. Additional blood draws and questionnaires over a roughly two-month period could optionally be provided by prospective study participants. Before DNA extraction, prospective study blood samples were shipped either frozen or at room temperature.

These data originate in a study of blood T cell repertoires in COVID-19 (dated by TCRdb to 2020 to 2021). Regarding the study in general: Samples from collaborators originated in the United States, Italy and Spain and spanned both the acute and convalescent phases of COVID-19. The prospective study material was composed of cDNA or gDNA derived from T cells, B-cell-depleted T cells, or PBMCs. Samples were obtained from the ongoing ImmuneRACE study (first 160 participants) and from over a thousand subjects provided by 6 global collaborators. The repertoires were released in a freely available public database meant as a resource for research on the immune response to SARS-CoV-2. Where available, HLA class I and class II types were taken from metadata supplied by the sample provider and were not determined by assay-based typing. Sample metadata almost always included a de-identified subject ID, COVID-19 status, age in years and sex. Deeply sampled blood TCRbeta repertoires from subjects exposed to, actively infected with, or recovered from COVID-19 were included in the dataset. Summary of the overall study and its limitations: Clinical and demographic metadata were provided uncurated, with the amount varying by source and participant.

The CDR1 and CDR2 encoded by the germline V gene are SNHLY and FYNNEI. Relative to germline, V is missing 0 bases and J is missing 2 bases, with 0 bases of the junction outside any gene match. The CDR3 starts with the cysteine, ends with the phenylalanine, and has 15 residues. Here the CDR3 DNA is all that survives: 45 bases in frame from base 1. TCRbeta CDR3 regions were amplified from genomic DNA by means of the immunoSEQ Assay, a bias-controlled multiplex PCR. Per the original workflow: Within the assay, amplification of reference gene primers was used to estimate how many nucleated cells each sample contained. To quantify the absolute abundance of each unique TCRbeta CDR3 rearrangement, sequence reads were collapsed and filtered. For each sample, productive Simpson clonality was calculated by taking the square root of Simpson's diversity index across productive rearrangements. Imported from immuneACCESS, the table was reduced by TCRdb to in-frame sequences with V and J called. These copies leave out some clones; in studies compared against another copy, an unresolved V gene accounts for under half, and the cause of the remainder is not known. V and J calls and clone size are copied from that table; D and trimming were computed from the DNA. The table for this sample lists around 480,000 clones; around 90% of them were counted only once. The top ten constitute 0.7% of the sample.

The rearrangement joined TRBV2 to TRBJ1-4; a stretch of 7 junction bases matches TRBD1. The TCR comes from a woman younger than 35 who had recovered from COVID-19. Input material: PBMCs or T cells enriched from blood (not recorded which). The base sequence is TGTGCCAGCAGTGAAGCACAGGGGACTAATGAAAAACTGTTTTTT. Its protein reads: CASSEAQGTNEKLFF.